These T cell receptor beta chains were read from a single sample in a study of blood T cell repertoires in COVID-19. The protocol was immunoSEQ multiplex PCR, while the TCRdb copy is restricted to in-frame clones and leaves out a portion. The sample carries approximately 300,000 clones, 65% to 85% recorded once. The sample taken for sequencing was peripheral blood. The receptors derive from a woman aged 50 to 60 with acute or convalescent COVID-19. CDR3s include the opening cysteine and the closing phenylalanine or tryptophan. D genes are given only for firm matches. Size is stated for part of the rows, as once, few or many counts, or as a class when the clone is expanded.

v_gene: TRBV29-1
abundance: NA
j_gene: TRBJ2-5
d_gene: NA
CDR3aa: CSVGQVQETQYF
CDR3nt: TGCAGCGTTGGACAGGTCCAAGAGACCCAGTACTTC

v_gene: TRBV6-1
abundance: NA
j_gene: TRBJ2-3
d_gene: TRBD1
CDR3aa: CASRDRGVPDTQYF
CDR3nt: TGTGCCAGCAGGGACAGGGGCGTCCCAGATACGCAGTATTTT

v_gene: TRBV11-2
abundance: NA
j_gene: TRBJ1-1
d_gene: TRBD1
CDR3aa: CASSLVGGDRMNTEAFF
CDR3nt: TGTGCCAGCAGCTTAGTAGGAGGGGACAGGATGAACACTGAAGCTTTCTTT

v_gene: TRBV6-1
abundance: NA
j_gene: TRBJ2-1
d_gene: NA
CDR3aa: CASSESRAGEQFF
CDR3nt: TGTGCCAGCAGTGAATCCAGGGCTGGTGAGCAGTTCTTC

v_gene: TRBV7-2
abundance: once
j_gene: TRBJ1-1
d_gene: NA
CDR3aa: CASSLTVWSTEAFF
CDR3nt: TGTGCCAGCAGCCTGACAGTTTGGAGCACTGAAGCTTTCTTT

v_gene: TRBV5-6
abundance: few
j_gene: TRBJ1-5
d_gene: TRBD1
CDR3aa: CASSLRDRLNQPQHF
CDR3nt: TGTGCCAGCAGCTTGAGGGACAGACTCAATCAGCCCCAGCATTTT

v_gene: TRBV14
abundance: NA
j_gene: TRBJ2-1
d_gene: NA
CDR3aa: CASSQASGFLRLREQFF
CDR3nt: TGTGCCAGCAGCCAAGCTTCCGGGTTCCTGAGGTTGCGCGAGCAGTTCTTC

v_gene: TRBV3-1/TRBV3-2
abundance: NA
j_gene: TRBJ1-6
d_gene: NA
CDR3aa: CASSQDLRPLHF
CDR3nt: TGTGCCAGCAGCCAAGATCTTAGACCCCTCCACTTT

v_gene: TRBV4-1
abundance: once
j_gene: TRBJ2-3
d_gene: NA
CDR3aa: CASSKRKGAGEATDTQYF
CDR3nt: TGCGCCAGCAGCAAAAGAAAAGGGGCAGGGGAAGCCACAGATACGCAGTATTTT

v_gene: TRBV14
abundance: NA
j_gene: TRBJ2-7
d_gene: TRBD2
CDR3aa: CASSRGRGIAGGPSEQYF
CDR3nt: TGTGCCAGCAGCCGCGGTCGCGGGATAGCGGGAGGGCCCTCCGAGCAGTACTTC

v_gene: TRBV15
abundance: NA
j_gene: TRBJ2-3
d_gene: TRBD1
CDR3aa: CATSNSGQGTQYF
CDR3nt: TGTGCCACCAGCAATAGCGGACAGGGCACGCAGTATTTT

v_gene: TRBV6-5
abundance: NA
j_gene: TRBJ1-1
d_gene: NA
CDR3aa: CASRISGTLAEAFF
CDR3nt: TGTGCCAGCAGAATCTCCGGGACACTTGCTGAAGCTTTCTTT

v_gene: TRBV9
abundance: NA
j_gene: TRBJ2-5
d_gene: TRBD2
CDR3aa: CASSSLQTGLEETQYF
CDR3nt: TGTGCCAGCAGCTCACTCCAAACAGGACTAGAGGAGACCCAGTACTTC

v_gene: TRBV6-5
abundance: NA
j_gene: TRBJ2-5
d_gene: NA
CDR3aa: CASSSSRGETQYF
CDR3nt: TGTGCCAGCAGCTCTTCACGGGGAGAGACCCAGTACTTC

v_gene: TRBV24-1
abundance: NA
j_gene: TRBJ1-2
d_gene: NA
CDR3aa: CATSGGDFNYGYTF
CDR3nt: TGTGCCACCAGTGGGGGGGATTTTAACTATGGCTACACCTTC

v_gene: TRBV5-4
abundance: NA
j_gene: TRBJ1-2
d_gene: TRBD1
CDR3aa: CASSVRQGTMGYTF
CDR3nt: TGTGCCAGCAGCGTGCGACAGGGTACTATGGGCTACACCTTC

v_gene: TRBV2
abundance: NA
j_gene: TRBJ2-5
d_gene: TRBD2
CDR3aa: CASSGGLWETQYF
CDR3nt: TGTGCCAGCAGTGGGGGACTATGGGAGACCCAGTACTTC

v_gene: TRBV4-2
abundance: NA
j_gene: TRBJ1-1
d_gene: NA
CDR3aa: CASSQDRGGAGTGAEAFF
CDR3nt: TGTGCCAGCAGCCAAGATAGGGGAGGGGCCGGGACGGGCGCTGAAGCTTTCTTT

v_gene: TRBV3-1/TRBV3-2
abundance: NA
j_gene: TRBJ2-1
d_gene: TRBD2
CDR3aa: CASSQLTSGSYEQFF
CDR3nt: TGTGCCAGCAGCCAACTAACTAGCGGGAGCTATGAGCAGTTCTTC

v_gene: TRBV5-8
abundance: NA
j_gene: TRBJ1-1
d_gene: NA
CDR3aa: CASSSTFEAFF
CDR3nt: TGTGCCAGCAGCTCGACATTTGAAGCTTTCTTT

v_gene: TRBV7-6
abundance: NA
j_gene: TRBJ1-1
d_gene: TRBD1
CDR3aa: CASSPQQGTEAFF
CDR3nt: TGTGCCAGCAGTCCACAACAGGGGACTGAAGCTTTCTTT

v_gene: TRBV7-9
abundance: NA
j_gene: TRBJ2-1
d_gene: NA
CDR3aa: CASSLVSSEQFF
CDR3nt: TGTGCCAGCAGCTTAGTTTCTAGTGAGCAGTTCTTC

v_gene: TRBV15
abundance: NA
j_gene: TRBJ2-5
d_gene: TRBD2
CDR3aa: CATSREGGSMETQYF
CDR3nt: TGTGCCACCAGCAGAGAGGGCGGGAGTATGGAGACCCAGTACTTC

v_gene: TRBV5-1
abundance: NA
j_gene: TRBJ2-5
d_gene: TRBD1
CDR3aa: CASSLGTGGRQETQYF
CDR3nt: TGCGCCAGCAGCTTGGGGACAGGGGGTCGACAAGAGACCCAGTACTTC

v_gene: TRBV29-1
abundance: NA
j_gene: TRBJ1-5
d_gene: NA
CDR3aa: CSVGLGPLGSNQPQHF
CDR3nt: TGCAGCGTTGGACTAGGACCCCTCGGGAGCAATCAGCCCCAGCATTTT

v_gene: TRBV9
abundance: NA
j_gene: TRBJ1-3
d_gene: NA
CDR3aa: CASSAQTGGNTIYF
CDR3nt: TGTGCCAGCAGCGCCCAGACAGGAGGAAACACCATATATTTT

v_gene: TRBV7-2
abundance: NA
j_gene: TRBJ1-5
d_gene: NA
CDR3aa: CASSLGAPGQGEPQHF
CDR3nt: TGTGCCAGCAGCTTAGGGGCCCCGGGACAAGGAGAGCCCCAGCATTTT

v_gene: TRBV4-1
abundance: NA
j_gene: TRBJ1-2
d_gene: NA
CDR3aa: CASSQDTMAAGATNYGYTF
CDR3nt: TGCGCCAGCAGCCAAGATACTATGGCTGCAGGGGCCACTAACTATGGCTACACCTTC

v_gene: TRBV6-6
abundance: NA
j_gene: TRBJ1-2
d_gene: NA
CDR3aa: CASSYPRRDYGYTF
CDR3nt: TGTGCCAGCAGTTACCCGAGAAGAGACTATGGCTACACCTTC

v_gene: TRBV3-1/TRBV3-2
abundance: NA
j_gene: TRBJ1-3
d_gene: NA
CDR3aa: CASSQGTAGNTIYF
CDR3nt: TGTGCCAGCAGCCAAGGGACAGCGGGAAACACCATATATTTT

v_gene: TRBV5-1
abundance: NA
j_gene: TRBJ1-2
d_gene: TRBD1
CDR3aa: CASSLKGTGSGYTF
CDR3nt: TGCGCCAGCAGCTTGAAAGGGACAGGGTCGGGCTACACCTTC

v_gene: TRBV7-6
abundance: once
j_gene: TRBJ1-4
d_gene: NA
CDR3aa: CASSLTGTTNEKLFF
CDR3nt: TGTGCCAGCAGCTTAACCGGGACAACTAATGAAAAACTGTTTTTT

v_gene: TRBV3-1/TRBV3-2
abundance: NA
j_gene: TRBJ2-7
d_gene: NA
CDR3aa: CASSQASGVGGEQYF
CDR3nt: TGTGCCAGCAGCCAAGCCTCAGGGGTTGGTGGCGAGCAGTACTTC

v_gene: TRBV30
abundance: NA
j_gene: TRBJ1-5
d_gene: TRBD1
CDR3aa: CAWSGDRDDSNQPQHF
CDR3nt: TGTGCCTGGAGTGGGGACAGGGACGATAGCAATCAGCCCCAGCATTTT

v_gene: TRBV5-4
abundance: NA
j_gene: TRBJ1-1
d_gene: NA
CDR3aa: CASSLDSGGETEAFF
CDR3nt: TGTGCCAGCAGCTTGGATTCCGGGGGAGAGACTGAAGCTTTCTTT

v_gene: TRBV14
abundance: NA
j_gene: TRBJ2-5
d_gene: TRBD1
CDR3aa: CASSHAAGGQETQYF
CDR3nt: TGTGCCAGCAGCCATGCAGCAGGGGGCCAAGAGACCCAGTACTTC

v_gene: TRBV12-3/TRBV12-4
abundance: NA
j_gene: TRBJ1-4
d_gene: NA
CDR3aa: CASTQTREKLFF
CDR3nt: TGTGCCAGCACTCAAACAAGAGAAAAACTGTTTTTT

v_gene: TRBV29-1
abundance: NA
j_gene: TRBJ1-3
d_gene: NA
CDR3aa: CSVTAGGFGNTIYF
CDR3nt: TGCAGCGTCACGGCGGGGGGTTTTGGAAACACCATATATTTT

v_gene: TRBV30
abundance: NA
j_gene: TRBJ1-1
d_gene: TRBD1
CDR3aa: CAYHRGGTEAFF
CDR3nt: TGTGCCTACCACAGGGGGGGGACTGAAGCTTTCTTT

v_gene: TRBV3-1/TRBV3-2
abundance: NA
j_gene: TRBJ2-7
d_gene: NA
CDR3aa: CASSAGTSLYEQYF
CDR3nt: TGTGCCAGCAGCGCCGGGACTTCACTCTACGAGCAGTACTTC

v_gene: TRBV5-1
abundance: NA
j_gene: TRBJ1-5
d_gene: NA
CDR3aa: CASSLGGGNQPQHF
CDR3nt: TGCGCCAGCAGCTTGGGAGGTGGCAATCAGCCCCAGCATTTT

v_gene: TRBV5-6
abundance: few
j_gene: TRBJ2-3
d_gene: TRBD2
CDR3aa: CASTIRGLGNTDTQYF
CDR3nt: TGTGCCAGCACCATCCGCGGACTAGGGAACACAGATACGCAGTATTTT

v_gene: TRBV6-5
abundance: NA
j_gene: TRBJ1-1
d_gene: NA
CDR3aa: CASSQATEAFF
CDR3nt: TGTGCCAGCAGCCAGGCCACTGAAGCTTTCTTT

v_gene: TRBV3-1/TRBV3-2
abundance: NA
j_gene: TRBJ2-1
d_gene: NA
CDR3aa: CASSQPGTQNNEQFF
CDR3nt: TGTGCCAGCAGCCAACCCGGGACACAGAACAATGAGCAGTTCTTC

v_gene: TRBV24-1
abundance: NA
j_gene: TRBJ2-1
d_gene: TRBD1
CDR3aa: CATSDPGQGSHNEQFF
CDR3nt: TGTGCCACCAGTGATCCCGGACAGGGGTCCCACAATGAGCAGTTCTTC

v_gene: TRBV6-6
abundance: NA
j_gene: TRBJ1-2
d_gene: NA
CDR3aa: CASSLRIDGYTF
CDR3nt: TGTGCCAGCAGTTTGAGGATTGATGGCTACACCTTC

v_gene: TRBV19
abundance: NA
j_gene: TRBJ1-4
d_gene: NA
CDR3aa: CASSQNNEKLFF
CDR3nt: TGTGCCAGTTCCCAGAATAATGAAAAACTGTTTTTT

v_gene: TRBV5-4
abundance: NA
j_gene: TRBJ2-3
d_gene: NA
CDR3aa: CASSSQGEGDTQYF
CDR3nt: TGTGCCAGCAGCTCACAGGGGGAGGGAGATACGCAGTATTTT

v_gene: TRBV30
abundance: few
j_gene: TRBJ1-1
d_gene: NA
CDR3aa: CACNRVTEAFF
CDR3nt: TGTGCCTGTAACAGGGTTACTGAAGCTTTCTTT

v_gene: TRBV6-2/TRBV6-3
abundance: NA
j_gene: TRBJ1-5
d_gene: TRBD1
CDR3aa: CASSYSTGVANQPQHF
CDR3nt: TGTGCCAGCAGTTACTCGACAGGGGTGGCAAATCAGCCCCAGCATTTT

v_gene: TRBV12-3/TRBV12-4
abundance: NA
j_gene: TRBJ1-2
d_gene: NA
CDR3aa: CASRVQGNPSYTF
CDR3nt: TGTGCCAGCAGGGTACAGGGAAATCCTAGCTACACCTTC

v_gene: TRBV5-6
abundance: NA
j_gene: TRBJ1-3
d_gene: NA
CDR3aa: CASSQLTGTQVGNTIYF
CDR3nt: TGTGCCAGCAGCCAACTTACAGGGACCCAGGTTGGAAACACCATATATTTT

v_gene: TRBV2
abundance: once
j_gene: TRBJ1-5
d_gene: TRBD1
CDR3aa: CASSGQGTNQPQHF
CDR3nt: TGTGCCAGCAGTGGACAGGGAACAAATCAGCCCCAGCATTTT

v_gene: TRBV5-6
abundance: NA
j_gene: TRBJ2-5
d_gene: NA
CDR3aa: CASSLWGEETQYF
CDR3nt: TGTGCCAGCAGCTTGTGGGGAGAAGAGACCCAGTACTTC

v_gene: TRBV5-1
abundance: NA
j_gene: TRBJ1-1
d_gene: NA
CDR3aa: CASSLNPPAAEAFF
CDR3nt: TGCGCCAGCAGCTTGAACCCCCCGGCGGCTGAAGCTTTCTTT

v_gene: TRBV30
abundance: NA
j_gene: TRBJ2-7
d_gene: NA
CDR3aa: CAWTFGSSRSYEQYF
CDR3nt: TGTGCCTGGACCTTTGGGAGTTCCCGCTCCTACGAGCAGTACTTC

v_gene: TRBV6-5
abundance: once
j_gene: TRBJ2-1
d_gene: TRBD1
CDR3aa: CASSYDPGQGLNEQFF
CDR3nt: TGTGCCAGCAGTTACGATCCCGGACAGGGGCTCAATGAGCAGTTCTTC

v_gene: TRBV19
abundance: NA
j_gene: TRBJ1-5
d_gene: NA
CDR3aa: CASREGSYQPQHF
CDR3nt: TGTGCCAGTAGGGAGGGGAGCTATCAGCCCCAGCATTTT

v_gene: TRBV21-1
abundance: once
j_gene: TRBJ1-2
d_gene: NA
CDR3aa: CASTGGRVGYTF
CDR3nt: TGTGCCAGCACCGGGGGGCGGGTCGGCTACACCTTC

v_gene: TRBV4-2
abundance: NA
j_gene: TRBJ2-2
d_gene: TRBD2
CDR3aa: CASSQDQLAGGLSGELFF
CDR3nt: TGTGCCAGCAGCCAAGATCAACTAGCGGGGGGCCTATCCGGGGAGCTGTTTTTT